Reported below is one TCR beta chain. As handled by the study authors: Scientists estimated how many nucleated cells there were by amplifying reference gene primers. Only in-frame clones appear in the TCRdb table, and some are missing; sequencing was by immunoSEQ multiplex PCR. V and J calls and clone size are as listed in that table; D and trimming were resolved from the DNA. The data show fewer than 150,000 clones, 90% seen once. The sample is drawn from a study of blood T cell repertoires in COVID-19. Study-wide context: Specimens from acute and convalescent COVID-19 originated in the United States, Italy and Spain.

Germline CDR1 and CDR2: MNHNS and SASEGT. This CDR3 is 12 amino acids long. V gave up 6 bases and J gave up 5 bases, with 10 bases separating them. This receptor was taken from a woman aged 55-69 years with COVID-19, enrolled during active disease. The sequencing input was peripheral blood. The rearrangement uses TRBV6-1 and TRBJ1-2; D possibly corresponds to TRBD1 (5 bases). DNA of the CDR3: TGTGCCAGCAGGCAGGGAGGATATGGCTACACCTTC. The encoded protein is CASRQGGYGYTF.